This T cell receptor beta chain was recorded in a study of T cells in Graves' hyperthyroidism and ophthalmopathy. Researchers amplified the TCR beta CDR3 regions from RNA transcripts. A first-round RT-PCR of the TCR CDR3 used the HTBI primer set. MiXCR was run by TCRdb on the multiplex PCR reads, yielding one entry per CDR3 protein. This sample carries roughly 600,000 distinct CDR3 sequences, more than 14% of them seen once, and the ten largest clones take roughly an eighth. Notes on the study in general: A model built on 13 V-J features separated ophthalmopathy from stable hyperthyroidism. Most thyroid clonotypes expanded above 0.001 were also detected in blood. For ophthalmopathy, model prediction preceded onset by a median about 6.4 months.

A remark on this clonotype: As yet, its antigen is unknown.

The germline V gene encodes CDR1 MNHNS and CDR2 SASEGT. The V gene lost 6 bases and the J gene lost 7 bases, with 18 bases spanning the gap. The CDR3 consists of 14 residues. This TCR was recovered from a woman aged 50 to 60 with Graves' ophthalmopathy. The rearrangement uses TRBV6-1 and TRBJ1-2; D may be TRBD1 (6 bases). The sequencing input was blood. Here the CDR3 reads CASRRTATGSGYTF. CDR3 in DNA: TGTGCCAGCAGGAGGACAGCCACGGGAAGTGGCTACACCTTC.